Sequencing of this TCR beta chain was carried out in a study of PD-L1 blockade in urothelial cancer. Using immunoSEQ multiplex PCR, the repertoire was profiled, and TCRdb retains in-frame clones only, with some absent. The sample contains 86,000 or so clones, 85% to 90% of which appear only once. Sample time point: pretreatment peripheral blood. Between the trimmed V and J ends, which lost 4 bases and 1 base, there was a span of 8 bases. There are 13 residues in the CDR3. Germline CDR1 SGHNT, CDR2 YYREEE (reference sequence). The material sequenced was PBMCs, taken around atezolizumab (anti-PD-L1) treatment. The TCR originated in a man aged 60 to 69 with urothelial cancer. The chain joins TRBV5-4 to TRBJ2-5; TRBD2 is a possible D gene (6 bases). DNA for the CDR3: TGTGCCAGCAGCGCCGGGGGCCAAGAGACCCAGTACTTC. Its translation is CASSAGGQETQYF. The full variable domain, with the rest looked up from reference TRBV5-4 and TRBJ2-5, is ETGVTQSPTHLIKTRGQQVTLRCSSQSGHNTVSWYQQALGQGPQFIFQYYREEENGRGNFPPRFSGLQFPNYSSELNVNALELDDSALYLCASSAGGQETQYFGPGTRLLVL.